The entry below describes one T cell receptor beta chain. Assay: immunoSEQ multiplex PCR; the TCRdb copy retains only in-frame clones and omits some. There are about 500,000 clones in the sample; 78% occur only once, and less than 0.015% lies in the top ten. The CDR3 contains 18 residues. Trimming at V came to 4 bases and at J to 0 bases, leaving 6 bases not matched to a gene. CDR1 and CDR2 (germline): LGHNA, YSLEER. The data stem from a study of shared T cell receptors in the human thymus. This sample was also put to use in a study of human thymus T cells.

The TCR comes from a boy less than two years old with a congenital heart defect. Sequencing used thymocytes. This sequence joins TRBV4-3 and TRBJ2-1, with 13 bases that match TRBD2. CDR3 nucleotide sequence: TGCGCCAGCAGCCCAAGACTAGCGGGAGGTAGCTCCTACAATGAGCAGTTCTTC. It specifies CASSPRLAGGSSYNEQFF.